The next 25 T cell receptor beta chains were all read from a single sample in a study of blood T cell repertoires in COVID-19. TCRdb keeps only in-frame clones here, not all; method: immunoSEQ multiplex PCR. In the table there are 70,000 to 90,000 clones, about 85% of which are singletons. Sequenced sample: peripheral blood. The receptors come from a man between 60 and 70 years old with acute or convalescent COVID-19.

The chain carries TRBV5-1 and TRBJ2-7, with a weak D call TRBD2 (6 bases). V was clipped by 4 bases and J by 0 bases, with 11 bases between them. Germline values: CDR1 SGHRS, CDR2 YFSETQ. The CDR3 covers 14 residues. The CDR3 loop is CASSPDGSSYEQYF. CDR3 coding DNA: TGCGCCAGCAGCCCCGACGGGAGCTCCTACGAGCAGTACTTC.

The J gene is TRBJ2-2, the V gene TRBV7-2; 8 bases match TRBD2. CDR3 length equals 15 residues. CDR1 is SGHTA, CDR2 FQGNSA, per germline. Trimming cost V 5 bases and J 6 bases; bases outside gene matches: 8. The chain's CDR3 is CASSPAGGGAGELFF. DNA for the CDR3: TGTGCCAGCAGCCCGGCGGGGGGTGGGGCCGGGGAGCTGTTTTTT.

Only a few counts were recorded for this clone. The CDR3 sequence: CATSESGTGVAGELFF. The CDR3 nucleotides read TGTGCCACCAGTGAGTCCGGGACAGGGGTCGCCGGGGAGCTGTTTTTT. This sequence joins TRBV24-1 and TRBJ2-2; TRBD1 matches at 10 bases. The V segment lost 4 bases and the J segment 6 bases; nucleotides outside the gene matches: 7. Germline V gene sequence: CDR1 KGHDR, CDR2 SFDVKD. This CDR3 contains 16 residues.

This clone was observed a few times. The CDR3 sequence is CASSLIGDYEQYF. The CDR3 DNA reads TGTGCCAGCAGCCTCATAGGGGACTACGAGCAGTACTTC. This rearrangement joins TRBV6-5 to TRBJ2-7, with D possibly being TRBD1 (5 bases). CDR1 MNHEY and CDR2 SVGAGI come from the germline V gene. The CDR3 spans 13 residues. The ends were cut back, 6 bases at V and 3 bases at J, with 12 bases in the middle.

This chain uses TRBV7-9 with TRBJ2-7; unclear D gene. CDR3 size: 14 residues. Per germline, CDR1 SEHNR and CDR2 FQNEAQ (reference sequence). V was shortened by 1 base and J by 0 bases, with 7 bases between the two germline ends. The CDR3 sequence is CASSLDLLSYEQYF. The CDR3 DNA sequence: TGTGCCAGCAGCTTAGACCTACTCTCCTACGAGCAGTACTTC.

CDR3 sequence: CASSLYSVLRVDTQYF. CDR3 nucleotide sequence: TGCGCCAGCAGCCTATACTCCGTTTTGAGGGTCGATACGCAGTATTTT. V usage is TRBV4-1 and J usage is TRBJ2-3; possibly TRBD2 for D (5 bases). CDR1 is MGHRA, CDR2 YSYEKL, per germline. CDR3 size: 16 residues. V was clipped by 4 bases and J by 6 bases, with 20 bases between them.

The CDR3 DNA sequence: TGTGCCGTCGGACAAGGCTATGGCTACACCTTC. Its translation: CAVGQGYGYTF. The J gene is TRBJ1-2, the V gene TRBV6-5; D may be TRBD1 (5 bases). Germline V lookup: CDR1 MNHEY, CDR2 SVGAGI. This CDR3 is built from 11 residues. V was shortened by 11 bases and J by 4 bases, with 11 bases between the two germline ends.

The V gene is TRBV6-2 or TRBV6-3, the J gene TRBJ1-2; the D gene is possibly TRBD1 (6 bases). V was clipped by 0 bases and J by 5 bases, with 13 bases between them. CDR1 MNHEY and CDR2 SVGEGT come from the germline V gene. CDR3 length equals 15 residues. The CDR3: CASSYSMAGAYGYTF. CDR3 coding DNA: TGTGCCAGCAGTTACTCGATGGCGGGGGCTTATGGCTACACCTTC.

This clone has a single count. This chain uses TRBV5-1 with TRBJ2-1, with D possibly TRBD2 on 5 matching bases. CDR3 length equals 15 residues. Germline V CDR1 and CDR2: SGHRS, YFSETQ. V was clipped by 0 bases and J by 0 bases, with 7 bases between them. The CDR3 loop reads CASSLALASYNEQFF. The CDR3 nucleotides read TGCGCCAGCAGCTTGGCGCTAGCCTCCTACAATGAGCAGTTCTTC.

This chain connects TRBV5-1 to TRBJ2-2, with D hard to call. Trimming took 0 bases from V and 7 from J, leaving 7 bases between them. Germline CDR1 is SGHRS and CDR2 is YFSETQ. The CDR3 is made up of 13 amino acids. The CDR3 spells CASSLGAGGELFF. DNA for the CDR3: TGCGCCAGCAGCTTGGGCGCCGGCGGGGAGCTGTTTTTT.

The gene calls are TRBV7-9 and TRBJ1-3, with D unclear. Germline values: CDR1 SEHNR, CDR2 FQNEAQ (reference sequence). The CDR3 has 13 amino acids. V lost 3 bases, J lost 4 bases, and 7 bases lay in between. CDR3 nucleotides: TGTGCCAGCAGCTTTGACAAGGGAAACACCATATATTTT. Amino acid sequence: CASSFDKGNTIYF.

This clone was seen once. The J gene is TRBJ2-1, the V gene TRBV2; weak D call: TRBD1 (5 bases). Germline CDR1 SNHLY, CDR2 FYNNEI. The CDR3 has 15 residues. V lost 1 base, J lost 7 bases, and 14 bases lay in between. CDR3: CASSEGTLGHNEQFF. Written as DNA, the CDR3 is TGTGCCAGCAGTGAAGGAACCCTGGGGCATAATGAGCAGTTCTTC. The full variable domain, completed using reference TRBV2 and TRBJ2-1, is EPEVTQTPSHQVTQMGQEVILRCVPISNHLYFYWYRQILGQKVEFLVSFYNNEISEKSEIFDDQFSVERPDGSNFTLKIRSTKLEDSAMYFCASSEGTLGHNEQFFGPGTRLTVL.

This clone was seen only a few times. The chain links TRBV11-2 to TRBJ2-5, with 7 bases lining up with TRBD2. The CDR3 is made up of 16 amino acids. The germline gives CDR1 SGHAT, CDR2 FQNNGV. V dropped 1 base and J dropped 1; count of bases not matched to a gene: 6. Here the CDR3 DNA reads TGTGCCAGCAGCTTAGGTGTGCTAGCGGCCCAAGAGACCCAGTACTTC. Its protein is CASSLGVLAAQETQYF. Filled out from reference TRBV11-2 and TRBJ2-5, the complete variable domain reads EAGVAQSPRYKIIEKRQSVAFWCNPISGHATLYWYQQILGQGPKLLIQFQNNGVVDDSQLPKDRFSAERLKGVDSTLKIQPAKLEDSAVYLCASSLGVLAAQETQYFGPGTRLLVL.

This sequence joins TRBV7-9 and TRBJ1-1, with TRBD1 matching over 7 bases. Germline loops: CDR1 SEHNR, CDR2 FQNEAQ (reference sequence). This CDR3 is 15 amino acids long. Germline trimming cut 2 bases from V and 3 bases from J; bases unmatched to any gene: 6. The CDR3 DNA sequence: TGTGCCAGCAGCTTACTCGACAGGGTGGACACTGAAGCTTTCTTT. It encodes CASSLLDRVDTEAFF.

The table lists this clone with a few counts. The V gene is TRBV6-1, the J gene TRBJ2-1, with 10 bases matching TRBD2. CDR3 size: 17 residues. Germline V CDR1 and CDR2: MNHNS, SASEGT. The V segment lost 4 bases and the J segment 7 bases; nucleotides outside the gene matches: 13. The CDR3 DNA sequence: TGTGCCAGCAGTGTGAAGAGATCTAGCGGGGGTCGGAATGAGCAGTTCTTC. It yields the protein CASSVKRSSGGRNEQFF.

This rearrangement joins TRBV11-2 to TRBJ2-7; D perhaps matches TRBD2 (5 bases). V was shortened by 5 bases and J by 4 bases, with 15 bases between the two germline ends. The CDR3 contains 14 residues. From germline, CDR1 is SGHAT and CDR2 FQNNGV. Written as DNA, the CDR3 is TGTGCCAGCAGCCCCCGGAGGAAGGGTTACGAGCAGTACTTC. This codes for CASSPRRKGYEQYF.

V usage is TRBV7-2 and J usage is TRBJ2-1; 8 nucleotides match TRBD2. Unmatched junction bases numbered 6, after V lost 0 bases and J lost 5 bases. The CDR3 runs to 16 residues. Germline CDR1 is SGHTA and CDR2 is FQGNSA. CDR3: CASSLAFSGIHNEQFF. Written as DNA, the CDR3 is TGTGCCAGCAGCTTAGCGTTTAGCGGGATCCACAATGAGCAGTTCTTC.

The V and J genes are TRBV7-3 and TRBJ1-2, with 7 bases aligning to TRBD1. Trimming took 10 bases from V and 2 from J; bases not matched to a gene: 7. In germline, CDR1 is SGHTA, CDR2 FQGTGA. There are 13 residues in the CDR3. CDR3 in amino acids: CATPQGTNYGYTF. CDR3 sequence (DNA): TGTGCCACCCCACAGGGGACAAACTATGGCTACACCTTC.

A single count supports this clone. The V call is TRBV14, the J call TRBJ2-1; D uncertain. Germline lookup yields CDR1 SGHDN and CDR2 FVKESK. The CDR3 is 14 amino acids. Trimming shortened V by 4 bases and J by 3 bases, and 10 bases separated the two germline ends. CDR3 sequence reads: CASSLESYYNEQFF. DNA for the CDR3: TGTGCCAGCAGCCTGGAGAGTTACTACAATGAGCAGTTCTTC.

This clone was counted a few times. This rearrangement joins TRBV10-3 to TRBJ2-1, with TRBD2 matching 16 bases. After removal of 2 bases from V and 4 bases from J, the junction contained 5 bases not matched to a gene. This CDR3 region has 18 residues. The germline CDR1 and CDR2 sequences are ENHRY and SYGVKD. CDR3 region: CAISEKGLAGGRYNEQFF. The CDR3 coding sequence is TGTGCCATCAGTGAGAAGGGACTAGCGGGGGGGAGGTACAATGAGCAGTTCTTC.

The chain uses TRBV9 and TRBJ2-2; no clear D. Germline CDR1 is SGDLS and CDR2 is YYNGEE. The V end lost 0 bases, the J end lost 3 bases, and 6 bases lay between the germline ends. CDR3 length: 14 amino acids. The CDR3 bases are TGTGCCAGCAGCGTAGAGGAGTACACCGGGGAGCTGTTTTTT. It is translated as CASSVEEYTGELFF.

The gene calls are TRBV7-8 and TRBJ1-3, with no clear D. Germline CDR1 SGHVS, CDR2 FQNEAQ. The V gene lost 1 base and the J gene lost 0 bases, with 7 bases spanning the gap. This CDR3 comprises 15 residues. The CDR3 region is CASSLGLSSGNTIYF. The CDR3 DNA follows: TGTGCCAGCAGCTTAGGACTGAGCTCTGGAAACACCATATATTTT.

The V call is TRBV10-3, the J call TRBJ2-1; 11 bases align to TRBD2. The germline gives CDR1 ENHRY, CDR2 SYGVKD. Unmatched junction bases numbered 3, after V lost 4 bases and J lost 4 bases. This CDR3 has 15 residues. The CDR3 is CAISAGTSGYNEQFF. The DNA of the CDR3 is TGTGCCATCAGTGCTGGGACTAGCGGTTACAATGAGCAGTTCTTC.

This chain connects TRBV5-1 to TRBJ2-5; the match to TRBD2 covers 10 bases. The length of the CDR3 is 15 residues. Germline CDR1 SGHRS, CDR2 YFSETQ. J gave up 7 bases and V 9 bases, and 15 bases lay outside the gene matches. The CDR3 reads CATSGGEGALRTQYF. In nucleotides, the CDR3 is TGCGCCACTAGCGGGGGCGAAGGGGCTCTTCGGACCCAGTACTTC.

A single count supports this clone. The J gene is TRBJ2-7, the V gene TRBV30; tentative D call: TRBD1 (5 bases). Deletions cut 0 bases from V and 5 bases from J, with 14 bases between. The CDR3 loop spans 14 amino acids. CDR1 and CDR2 (germline): GTSNPN, SVGIG (reference sequence). CDR3 nucleotide sequence: TGTGCCTGGAGTGTACTAATAGGGGTCGACGAGCAGTACTTC. Its protein product is CAWSVLIGVDEQYF.